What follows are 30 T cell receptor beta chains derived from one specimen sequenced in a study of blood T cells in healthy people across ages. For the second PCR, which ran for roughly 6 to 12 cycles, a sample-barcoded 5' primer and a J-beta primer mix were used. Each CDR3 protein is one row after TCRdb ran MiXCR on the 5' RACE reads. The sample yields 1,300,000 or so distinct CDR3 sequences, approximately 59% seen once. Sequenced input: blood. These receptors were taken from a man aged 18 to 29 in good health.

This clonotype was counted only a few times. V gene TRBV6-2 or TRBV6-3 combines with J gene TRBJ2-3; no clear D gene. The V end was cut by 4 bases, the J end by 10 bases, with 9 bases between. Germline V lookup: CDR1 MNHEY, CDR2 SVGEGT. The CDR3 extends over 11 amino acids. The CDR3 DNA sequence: TGTGCCAGCAGTTCCCTAGGTCCGCAGTATTTT. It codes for CASSSLGPQYF.

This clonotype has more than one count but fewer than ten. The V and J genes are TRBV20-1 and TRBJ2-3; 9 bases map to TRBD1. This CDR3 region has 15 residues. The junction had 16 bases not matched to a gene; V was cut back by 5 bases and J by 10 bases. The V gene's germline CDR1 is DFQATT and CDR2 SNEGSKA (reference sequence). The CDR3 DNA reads TGCAGTGCTCGAAATCTAAACCGGGACAGGGCCCCGCAGTATTTT. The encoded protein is CSARNLNRDRAPQYF.

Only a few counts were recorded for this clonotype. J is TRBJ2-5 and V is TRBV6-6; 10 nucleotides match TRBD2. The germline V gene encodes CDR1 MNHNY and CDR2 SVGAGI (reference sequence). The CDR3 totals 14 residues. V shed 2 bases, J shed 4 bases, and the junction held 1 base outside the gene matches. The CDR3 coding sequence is TGTGCCAGCAGTTACAGCGGGGGGGCAGAGACCCAGTACTTC. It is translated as CASSYSGGAETQYF.

The DNA for the CDR3 is TGCGCCAGCAGCCTTACTCAGACAGTTATGAACACTGAAGCTTTCTTT. Residues: CASSLTQTVMNTEAFF. The chain recombines TRBV4-1 with TRBJ1-1, with D possibly being TRBD1 (5 bases). V was trimmed by 4 bases and J by 0 bases, leaving 15 bases between them. The germline V gene encodes CDR1 MGHRA and CDR2 YSYEKL. The CDR3 runs 16 residues.

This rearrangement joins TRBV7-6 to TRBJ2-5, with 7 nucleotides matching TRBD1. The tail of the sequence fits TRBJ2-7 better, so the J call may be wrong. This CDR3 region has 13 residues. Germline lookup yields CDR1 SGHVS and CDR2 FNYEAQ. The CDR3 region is CASNDRVSYEQYF. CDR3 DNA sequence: TGTGCCAGCAACGACAGGGTCAGTTACGAGCAGTACTTC.

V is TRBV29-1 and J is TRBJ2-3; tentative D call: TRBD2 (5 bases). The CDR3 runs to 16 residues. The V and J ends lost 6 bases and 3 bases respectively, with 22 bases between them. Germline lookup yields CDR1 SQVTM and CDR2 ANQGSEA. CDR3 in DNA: TGCAGCGTCCGAACACTAGAGGCGGGTCAGACAGATACGCAGTATTTT. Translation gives CSVRTLEAGQTDTQYF.

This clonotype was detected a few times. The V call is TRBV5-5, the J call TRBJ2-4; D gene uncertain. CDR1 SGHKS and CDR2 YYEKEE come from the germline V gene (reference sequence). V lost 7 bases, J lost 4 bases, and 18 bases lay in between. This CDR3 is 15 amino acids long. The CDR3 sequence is CASSSAGSDKNIQYF. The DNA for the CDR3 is TGTGCCAGCTCCAGTGCCGGGTCCGATAAAAACATTCAGTACTTC.

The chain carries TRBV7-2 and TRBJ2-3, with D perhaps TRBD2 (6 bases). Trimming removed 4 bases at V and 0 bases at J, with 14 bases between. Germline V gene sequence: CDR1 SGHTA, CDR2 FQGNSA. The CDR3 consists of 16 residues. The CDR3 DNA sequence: TGTGCCAGCAGCTCCAGACTAGTCTCTAGCACAGATACGCAGTATTTT. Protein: CASSSRLVSSTDTQYF.

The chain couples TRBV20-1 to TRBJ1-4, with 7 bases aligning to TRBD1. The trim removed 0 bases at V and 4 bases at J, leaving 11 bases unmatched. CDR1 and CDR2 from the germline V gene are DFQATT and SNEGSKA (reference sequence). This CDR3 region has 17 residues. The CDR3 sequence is CSARDLGGTDFNEKLFF. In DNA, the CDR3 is TGCAGTGCTAGAGATCTGGGAGGGACAGACTTTAATGAAAAACTGTTTTTT.

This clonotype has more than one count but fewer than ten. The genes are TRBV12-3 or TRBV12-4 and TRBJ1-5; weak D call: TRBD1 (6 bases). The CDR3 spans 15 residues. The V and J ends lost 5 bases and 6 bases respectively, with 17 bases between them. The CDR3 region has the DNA TGTGCCAGCAGTCTCGAGGACAGCCTTCCTCAGCCCCAGCATTTT. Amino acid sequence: CASSLEDSLPQPQHF.

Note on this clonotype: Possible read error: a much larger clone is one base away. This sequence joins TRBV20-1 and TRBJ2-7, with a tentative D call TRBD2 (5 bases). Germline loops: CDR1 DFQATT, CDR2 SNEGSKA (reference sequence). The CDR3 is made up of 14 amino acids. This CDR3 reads CSARGTRSDYKQYF. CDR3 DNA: TGCAGTGCTAGGGGTACTAGGTCAGACTACAAGCAGTACTTC.

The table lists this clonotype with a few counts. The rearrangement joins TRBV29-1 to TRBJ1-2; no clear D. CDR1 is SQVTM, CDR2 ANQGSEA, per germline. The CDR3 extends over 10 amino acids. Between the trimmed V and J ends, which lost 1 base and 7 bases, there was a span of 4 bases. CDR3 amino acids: CSVEGSGYTF. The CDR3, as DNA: TGCAGCGTTGAAGGGTCTGGCTACACCTTC.

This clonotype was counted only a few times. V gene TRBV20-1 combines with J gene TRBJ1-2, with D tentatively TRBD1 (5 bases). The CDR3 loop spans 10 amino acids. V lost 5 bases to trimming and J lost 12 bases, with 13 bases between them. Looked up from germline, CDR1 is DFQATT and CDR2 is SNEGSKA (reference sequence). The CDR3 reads CSAPGRGDTF. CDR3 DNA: TGCAGTGCTCCGGGGAGGGGCGACACCTTC.

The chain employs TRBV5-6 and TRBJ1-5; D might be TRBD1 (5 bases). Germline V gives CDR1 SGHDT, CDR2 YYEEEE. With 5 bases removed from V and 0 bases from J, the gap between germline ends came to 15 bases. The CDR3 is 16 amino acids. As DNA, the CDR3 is TGTGCCAGCAGTATACTGGACACTGCTAGCAATCAGCCCCAGCATTTT. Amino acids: CASSILDTASNQPQHF.

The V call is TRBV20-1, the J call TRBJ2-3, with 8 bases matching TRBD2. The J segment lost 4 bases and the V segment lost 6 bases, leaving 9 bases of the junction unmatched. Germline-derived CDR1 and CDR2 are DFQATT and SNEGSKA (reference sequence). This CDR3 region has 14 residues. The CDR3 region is CSAPKSGRADTQYF. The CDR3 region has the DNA TGCAGTGCCCCTAAGAGCGGGAGAGCAGATACGCAGTATTTT.

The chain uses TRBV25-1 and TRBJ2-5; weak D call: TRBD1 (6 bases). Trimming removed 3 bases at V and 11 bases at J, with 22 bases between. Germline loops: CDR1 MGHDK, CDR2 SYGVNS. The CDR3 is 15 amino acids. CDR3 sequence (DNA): TGTGCCAGCAGTGAGAACAGGGTTGGGGGTGGGGAGCAGTACTTC. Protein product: CASSENRVGGGEQYF.

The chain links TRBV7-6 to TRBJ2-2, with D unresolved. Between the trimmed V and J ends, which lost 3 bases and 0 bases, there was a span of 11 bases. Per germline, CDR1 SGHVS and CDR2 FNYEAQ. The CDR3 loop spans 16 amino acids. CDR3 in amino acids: CASSLEEFANTGELFF. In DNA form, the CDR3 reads TGTGCCAGCAGCTTGGAAGAGTTCGCGAACACCGGGGAGCTGTTTTTT.

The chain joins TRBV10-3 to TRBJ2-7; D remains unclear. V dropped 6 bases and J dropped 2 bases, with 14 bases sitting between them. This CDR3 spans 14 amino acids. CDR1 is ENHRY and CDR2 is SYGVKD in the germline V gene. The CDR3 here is CAIRVALGPYEQYF. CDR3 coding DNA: TGTGCCATCAGGGTAGCCCTAGGGCCCTACGAGCAGTACTTC.

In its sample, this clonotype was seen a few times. CDR3 bases: TGTGCCAGCAGCCCTAGGAGGGACAGGGACTATGGCTACACCTTC. Translating it yields CASSPRRDRDYGYTF. The chain uses TRBV7-9 and TRBJ1-2; TRBD1 agrees at 9 bases. Germline lookup yields CDR1 SEHNR and CDR2 FQNEAQ (reference sequence). Unmatched junction bases numbered 7, after V lost 5 bases and J lost 3 bases. The CDR3 runs 15 residues.

CDR3 nucleotides: TGTGCCAGCAGTCCTAACCGACAGGGGAACACTGAAGCTTTCTTT. Translated, it gives CASSPNRQGNTEAFF. This sequence joins TRBV12-3 or TRBV12-4 and TRBJ1-1; 7 bases are a match to TRBD1. The CDR3 totals 15 residues. After removal of 5 bases from V and 1 base from J, the junction contained 7 bases not matched to a gene.

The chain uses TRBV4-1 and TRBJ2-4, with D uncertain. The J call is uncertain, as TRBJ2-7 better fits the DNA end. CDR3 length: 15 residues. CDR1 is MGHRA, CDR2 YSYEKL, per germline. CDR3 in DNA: TGCGCCAGCAGCCAGGCAAGGAACGCAGCCTACGAGCAGTACTTC. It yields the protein CASSQARNAAYEQYF.

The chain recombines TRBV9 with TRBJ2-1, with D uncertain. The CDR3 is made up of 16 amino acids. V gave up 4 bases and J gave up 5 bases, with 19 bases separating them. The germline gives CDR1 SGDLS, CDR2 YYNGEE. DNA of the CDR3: TGTGCCAGCAGCCCCTTGGGATCGGGCATAAACAATGAGCAGTTCTTC. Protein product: CASSPLGSGINNEQFF. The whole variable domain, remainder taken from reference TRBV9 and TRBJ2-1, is DSGVTQTPKHLITATGQRVTLRCSPRSGDLSVYWYQQSLDQGLQFLIQYYNGEERAKGNILERFSAQQFPDLHSELNLSSLELGDSALYFCASSPLGSGINNEQFFGPGTRLTVL.

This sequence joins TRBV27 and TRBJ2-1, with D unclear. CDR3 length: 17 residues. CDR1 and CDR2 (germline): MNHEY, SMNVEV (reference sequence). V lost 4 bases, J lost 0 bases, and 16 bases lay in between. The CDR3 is CASSWYSTHSSYNEQFF. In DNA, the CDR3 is TGTGCCAGCAGTTGGTATTCCACTCATAGCTCCTACAATGAGCAGTTCTTC.

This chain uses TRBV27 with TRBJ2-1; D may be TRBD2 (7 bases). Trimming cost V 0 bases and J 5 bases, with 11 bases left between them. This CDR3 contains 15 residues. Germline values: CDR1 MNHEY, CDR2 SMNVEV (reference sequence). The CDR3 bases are TGTGCCAGCAGTTTATCGGGGGGGGCCGACAATGAGCAGTTCTTC. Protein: CASSLSGGADNEQFF.

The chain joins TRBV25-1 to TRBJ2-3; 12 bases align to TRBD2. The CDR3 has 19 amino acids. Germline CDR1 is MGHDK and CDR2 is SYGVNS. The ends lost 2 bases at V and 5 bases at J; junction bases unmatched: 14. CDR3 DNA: TGTGCCAGCAGTGAAACCGGTTCTCTAGCGGGAGGGCCTGGAGATACGCAGTATTTT. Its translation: CASSETGSLAGGPGDTQYF. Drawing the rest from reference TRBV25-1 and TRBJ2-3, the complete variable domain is EADIYQTPRYLVIGTGKKITLECSQTMGHDKMYWYQQDPGMELHLIHYSYGVNSTEKGDLSSESTVSRIRTEHFPLTLESARPSHTSQYLCASSETGSLAGGPGDTQYFGPGTRLTVL.

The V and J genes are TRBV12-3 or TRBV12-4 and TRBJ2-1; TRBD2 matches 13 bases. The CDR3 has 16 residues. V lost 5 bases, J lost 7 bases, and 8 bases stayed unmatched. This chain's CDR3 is CASSPTGTSGINEQFF. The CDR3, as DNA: TGTGCCAGCAGTCCAACCGGGACTAGCGGGATAAATGAGCAGTTCTTC.

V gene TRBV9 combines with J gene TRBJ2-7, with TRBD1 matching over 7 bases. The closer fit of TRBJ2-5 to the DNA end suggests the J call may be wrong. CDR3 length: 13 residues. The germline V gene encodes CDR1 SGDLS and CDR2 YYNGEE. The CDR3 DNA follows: TGTGCCAGCAGCACCGACAGGGAGGAGACCCAGTACTTC. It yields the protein CASSTDREETQYF.

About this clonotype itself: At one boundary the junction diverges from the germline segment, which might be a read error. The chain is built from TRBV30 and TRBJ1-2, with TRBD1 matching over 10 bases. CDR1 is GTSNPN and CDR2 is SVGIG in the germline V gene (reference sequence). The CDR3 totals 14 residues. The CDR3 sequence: CTWTQGQGSDGYTF. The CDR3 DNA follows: TGTACCTGGACTCAGGGACAGGGGAGCGATGGCTACACCTTC. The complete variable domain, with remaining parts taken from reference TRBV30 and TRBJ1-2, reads SQTIHQWPATLVQPVGSPLSLECTVEGTSNPNLYWYRQAAGRGLQLLFYSVGIGQISSEVPQNLSASRPQDRQFILSSKKLLLSDSGFYLCTWTQGQGSDGYTFGSGTRLTVV.

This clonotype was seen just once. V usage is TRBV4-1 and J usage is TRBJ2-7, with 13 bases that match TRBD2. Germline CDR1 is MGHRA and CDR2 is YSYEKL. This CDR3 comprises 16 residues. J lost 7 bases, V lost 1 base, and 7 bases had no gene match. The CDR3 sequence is CASSQGGLAGMSEQYF. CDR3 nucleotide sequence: TGCGCCAGCAGCCAAGGGGGACTAGCGGGAATGAGTGAGCAGTACTTC.

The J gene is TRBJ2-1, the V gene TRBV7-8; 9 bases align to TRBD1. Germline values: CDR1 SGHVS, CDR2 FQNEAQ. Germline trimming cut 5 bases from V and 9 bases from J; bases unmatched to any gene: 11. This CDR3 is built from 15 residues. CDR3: CASSGAGTGLGEQFF. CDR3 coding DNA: TGTGCCAGCAGCGGGGCCGGGACAGGGCTTGGTGAGCAGTTCTTC.